These 23 T cell receptor beta chains share one sample of origin, sequenced in a study of somatic mutations in cytotoxic T cells in rheumatoid arthritis. The assay was immunoSEQ multiplex PCR, and TCRdb's table has in-frame clones only and misses some. The sample records under 20,000 clones, approximately 67% being singletons. The source material was CD8+ T cells sorted from blood. The receptor source for this set is an adult with rheumatoid arthritis.

The V and J genes are TRBV28 and TRBJ1-2; a possible D gene is TRBD1 (5 bases). There are 16 residues in the CDR3. Germline V lookup: CDR1 MDHEN, CDR2 SYDVKM. The V and J ends lost 7 bases and 0 bases respectively, with 18 bases between them. In DNA, the CDR3 is TGTGCCAGCACCTTACTCCTGGCAGGGTCTAACTATGGCTACACCTTC. This gives the protein CASTLLLAGSNYGYTF.

The V and J genes are TRBV15 and TRBJ1-4; D remains unclear. Germline assignment: CDR1 LNHNV and CDR2 YYDKDF (reference sequence). This CDR3 has 19 amino acids. V was shortened by 0 bases and J by 4 bases, with 21 bases between the two germline ends. The CDR3 coding sequence is TGTGCCACCAGCAGAGATAAGGCCTACCTCCGCACTGGTAATGAAAAACTGTTTTTT. Its protein product is CATSRDKAYLRTGNEKLFF.

This clone has just a few counts. The chain couples TRBV2 to TRBJ1-2; D gene unclear. Trimming stripped 2 bases from V and 0 bases from J, with 13 bases between. The CDR3 covers 16 residues. CDR1 and CDR2 from the germline V gene are SNHLY and FYNNEI. CDR3 bases: TGTGCCAGCAGTGAACCGACGCTTAGGGCTAACTATGGCTACACCTTC. Translating gives CASSEPTLRANYGYTF.

This rearrangement joins TRBV28 to TRBJ2-1; the D is unclear. V lost 2 bases, J lost 8 bases, and 4 bases lay in between. Germline CDR1 MDHEN, CDR2 SYDVKM. The CDR3 has 11 residues. The CDR3 nucleotides read TGTGCCAGCAGTTTAGAATATGAGCAGTTCTTC. Its protein product is CASSLEYEQFF.

V usage is TRBV4-3 and J usage is TRBJ1-1; TRBD1 is a possible D gene (6 bases). Germline CDR1 and CDR2: LGHNA and YSLEER. V lost 3 bases and J lost 4, with 15 bases in between. The CDR3 covers 15 residues. The CDR3 is CASSQAGDLFTEAFF. The DNA for the CDR3 is TGCGCCAGCAGCCAGGCAGGGGACCTTTTCACTGAAGCTTTCTTT.

The chain has TRBV29-1 and TRBJ2-7; D perhaps matches TRBD2 (6 bases). V was clipped by 3 bases and J by 0 bases, with 15 bases between them. Germline CDR1 reads SQVTM; CDR2 reads ANQGSEA. CDR3 size: 15 residues. The CDR3 is CSVETLAQSSYEQYF. CDR3 DNA sequence: TGCAGCGTTGAGACTCTAGCGCAGAGCTCCTACGAGCAGTACTTC.

The rearrangement uses TRBV4-3 and TRBJ2-7, with TRBD2 identical over 7 bases. Germline assignment: CDR1 LGHNA and CDR2 YSLEER. The CDR3 length is 17 residues. Trimming took 0 bases from V and 2 from J; bases not matched to a gene: 10. CDR3 DNA: TGCGCCAGCAGCCAAGATATTGGGGGGGGGTTGACCTACGAGCAGTACTTC. Translating gives CASSQDIGGGLTYEQYF.

This chain uses TRBV6-1 with TRBJ2-7; D not resolved. Germline CDR1 is MNHNS and CDR2 is SASEGT. The CDR3 contains 11 residues. Trimming pared 10 bases from V and 2 bases from J, leaving 9 bases between. CDR3 in amino acids: CATRQAYEQYF. CDR3 in DNA: TGTGCCACGAGGCAGGCCTACGAGCAGTACTTC.

This clone was picked up a small number of times. The rearrangement links TRBV7-6 to TRBJ1-1, with D perhaps TRBD1 (5 bases). V was cut by 5 bases and J by 0 bases, with 10 bases left in between. CDR1 SGHVS and CDR2 FNYEAQ come from the germline V gene. The CDR3 has 14 residues. CDR3 sequence (DNA): TGTGCCAGCAGCCTAGGGGCAATGAACACTGAAGCTTTCTTT. Translating gives CASSLGAMNTEAFF. The full variable domain, completed using reference TRBV7-6 and TRBJ1-1, is GAGVSQSPRYKVTKRGQDVALRCDPISGHVSLYWYRQALGQGPEFLTYFNYEAQQDKSGLPNDRFSAERPEGSISTLTIQRTEQRDSAMYRCASSLGAMNTEAFFGQGTRLTVV.

CDR3 region: CASSFERVEKLFF. The CDR3 DNA follows: TGTGCCAGCAGCTTCGAAAGGGTAGAAAAACTGTTTTTT. This sequence joins TRBV7-8 and TRBJ1-4; D ambiguous. V gave up 3 bases and J gave up 8 bases, with 10 bases separating them. This CDR3 is built from 13 residues. Germline V gives CDR1 SGHVS, CDR2 FQNEAQ.

This clone came up once. The rearrangement uses TRBV28 and TRBJ2-7, with 8 bases aligning to TRBD2. Unmatched junction bases numbered 6, after V lost 3 bases and J lost 5 bases. CDR3 size: 14 residues. Germline V gives CDR1 MDHEN, CDR2 SYDVKM. The CDR3 bases are TGTGCCAGCAGTTTCGGGACTAGGCGGCACGAGCAGTACTTC. This codes for CASSFGTRRHEQYF.

This clone was detected only a few times. The V and J genes are TRBV28 and TRBJ2-1; 9 nucleotides match TRBD1. Germline V gene sequence: CDR1 MDHEN, CDR2 SYDVKM. J was trimmed by 4 bases and V by 7 bases; bases with no gene match: 5. The CDR3 runs to 14 residues. This CDR3 is CASNLGTGYNEQFF. The CDR3 region has the DNA TGTGCCAGCAACCTCGGGACAGGGTACAATGAGCAGTTCTTC.

CDR3 nucleotides: TGCGCCAGCAGCCCGGGACTAGCGGGGGATGGTACAGATACGCAGTATTTT. This sequence encodes CASSPGLAGDGTDTQYF. This chain connects TRBV4-3 to TRBJ2-3; 14 bases align to TRBD2. Germline loops: CDR1 LGHNA, CDR2 YSLEER. The junction had 6 bases not matched to a gene; V was cut back by 4 bases and J by 3 bases. There are 17 residues in the CDR3.

J is TRBJ2-1 and V is TRBV9; 8 nucleotides line up with TRBD2. The V gene end was trimmed by 4 bases and the J gene end by 0 bases; junction bases not matched to a gene: 3. Germline CDR1 SGDLS, CDR2 YYNGEE. The CDR3 runs 15 residues. Written as DNA, the CDR3 is TGTGCCAGCAGCCAAAGCGGGAGCTCCTACAATGAGCAGTTCTTC. Translating gives CASSQSGSSYNEQFF.

V gene TRBV11-2 combines with J gene TRBJ1-4, with D possibly TRBD1 on 5 matching bases. The length of the CDR3 is 14 residues. Trimming shortened V by 5 bases and J by 5 bases, and 12 bases separated the two germline ends. Germline V gene lookup returns CDR1 SGHAT and CDR2 FQNNGV. The DNA for the CDR3 is TGTGCCAGCAGCGGAGACAGTCCAAATGAAAAACTGTTTTTT. It yields the protein CASSGDSPNEKLFF.

The rearrangement joins TRBV9 to TRBJ1-3; D remains ambiguous. The CDR3 sequence is 11 residues long. V shed 4 bases and J shed 11 bases, with 10 bases lying between them. Per germline, CDR1 SGDLS and CDR2 YYNGEE. CDR3 loop: CASSPFPPIYF. The CDR3 coding sequence is TGTGCCAGCAGCCCCTTCCCACCCATATATTTT.

The genes are TRBV6-1 and TRBJ1-2; D remains ambiguous. With 5 bases removed from V and 5 bases from J, the gap between germline ends came to 18 bases. Germline CDR1 and CDR2: MNHNS and SASEGT. The CDR3 has 15 amino acids. DNA for the CDR3: TGTGCCAGCAGTACCGGACCTGGGGATAGGTATGGCTACACCTTC. Residues: CASSTGPGDRYGYTF.

V and J are TRBV4-3 and TRBJ2-1; 15 nucleotides agree with TRBD2. The V and J ends lost 1 base and 4 bases, in that order; junction bases with no gene match: 5. Germline lookup yields CDR1 LGHNA and CDR2 YSLEER. CDR3 size: 18 residues. The CDR3, as DNA: TGCGCCAGCAGCCAAGTTGGACTAGCGGGGGGGTATTACAATGAGCAGTTCTTC. Encoded protein: CASSQVGLAGGYYNEQFF.

CDR3 sequence: CASSPGQGSNQPQHF. The CDR3 nucleotides are TGTGCCAGCAGCCCGGGACAGGGAAGCAATCAGCCCCAGCATTTT. The J gene is TRBJ1-5, the V gene TRBV5-6, with 9 bases aligning to TRBD1. The CDR3 sequence is 15 residues long. With V trimmed by 4 bases and J by 1 base, 3 bases remained unmatched. Germline V gene data show CDR1 as SGHDT and CDR2 as YYEEEE. Full variable domain (outside the CDR3, taken from reference TRBV5-6 and TRBJ1-5): DAGVTQSPTHLIKTRGQQVTLRCSPKSGHDTVSWYQQALGQGPQFIFQYYEEEERQRGNFPDRFSGHQFPNYSSELNVNALLLGDSALYLCASSPGQGSNQPQHFGDGTRLSIL.

V and J are TRBV5-3 and TRBJ1-1; TRBD1 is a possible D gene (6 bases). TRBV5-3 is identified as an open reading frame with a role that is uncertain. Deletions cut 4 bases from V and 2 bases from J, with 21 bases between. The CDR3 is 17 residues long. CDR3: CARSEKGQKVRNTEAFF. CDR3 bases: TGTGCCAGAAGCGAAAAAGGACAGAAGGTGAGAAACACTGAAGCTTTCTTT.

In its sample, this clone was seen a few times. The chain uses TRBV4-1 and TRBJ1-1, with D tentatively TRBD1 (5 bases). The CDR3 extends over 15 amino acids. V was trimmed by 1 base and J by 4 bases, leaving 13 bases between them. Germline lookup yields CDR1 MGHRA and CDR2 YSYEKL. CDR3 sequence: CASSQVLRGFTEAFF. CDR3 bases: TGCGCCAGCAGCCAAGTATTGCGGGGGTTCACTGAAGCTTTCTTT.

The count of this clone is one. The rearrangement uses TRBV5-1 and TRBJ1-5; TRBD1 aligns across 7 bases. The V gene's germline CDR1 is SGHRS and CDR2 YFSETQ. Trimming removed 4 bases from V and 8 bases from J; junction bases left unmatched: 12. This CDR3 contains 15 residues. CDR3 region: CASSPTGYGIEPQHF. In DNA, the CDR3 is TGCGCCAGCAGCCCGACAGGGTATGGTATAGAGCCCCAGCATTTT.

This clone has only a few counts. The rearrangement uses TRBV13 and TRBJ2-7; TRBD1 matches 8 bases. After removal of 3 bases from V and 2 bases from J, the junction contained 6 bases not matched to a gene. Germline CDR1 PRHDT, CDR2 FYEKMQ (reference sequence). This CDR3 has 15 amino acids. CDR3 sequence reads: CASSLGEDRAYEQYF. CDR3 nucleotides: TGTGCCAGCAGCTTGGGGGAGGACAGGGCCTACGAGCAGTACTTC.